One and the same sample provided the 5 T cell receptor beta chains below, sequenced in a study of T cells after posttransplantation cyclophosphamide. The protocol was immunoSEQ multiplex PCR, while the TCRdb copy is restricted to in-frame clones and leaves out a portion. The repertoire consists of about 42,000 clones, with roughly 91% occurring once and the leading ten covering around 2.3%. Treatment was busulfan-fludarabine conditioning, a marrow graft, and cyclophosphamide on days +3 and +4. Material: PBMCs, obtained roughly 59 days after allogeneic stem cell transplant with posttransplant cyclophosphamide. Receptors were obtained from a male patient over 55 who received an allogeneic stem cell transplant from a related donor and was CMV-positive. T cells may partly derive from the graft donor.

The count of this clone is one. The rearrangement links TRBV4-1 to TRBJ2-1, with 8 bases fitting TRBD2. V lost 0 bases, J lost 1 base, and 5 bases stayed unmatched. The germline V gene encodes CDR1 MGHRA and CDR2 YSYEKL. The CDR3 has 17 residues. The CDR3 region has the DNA TGCGCCAGCAGCCAAGATTCGAGCGGGGGTTCCTACAATGAGCAGTTCTTC. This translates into CASSQDSSGGSYNEQFF.

CDR3 coding DNA: TGTGCCAGCAGCACGGGACTAGCGGGGGGGATGAACACCGGGGAGCTGTTTTTT. Encoded protein: CASSTGLAGGMNTGELFF. The rearrangement links TRBV11-2 to TRBJ2-2; 16 bases agree with TRBD2. Germline CDR1 SGHAT, CDR2 FQNNGV. The CDR3 has 18 amino acids. The trim removed 5 bases at V and 1 base at J, leaving 4 bases unmatched.

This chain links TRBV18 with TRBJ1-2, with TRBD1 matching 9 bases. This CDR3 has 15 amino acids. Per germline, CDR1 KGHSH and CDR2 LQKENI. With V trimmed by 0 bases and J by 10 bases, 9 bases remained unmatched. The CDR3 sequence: CASSPPGGQGLDYTF. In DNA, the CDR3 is TGTGCCAGCTCACCACCGGGGGGACAGGGTCTGGACTACACCTTC.

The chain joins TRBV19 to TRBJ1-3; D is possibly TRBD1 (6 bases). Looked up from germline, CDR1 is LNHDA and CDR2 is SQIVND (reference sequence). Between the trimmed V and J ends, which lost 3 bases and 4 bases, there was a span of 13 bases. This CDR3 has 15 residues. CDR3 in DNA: TGTGCCAGTAGTATCTACGACAGGTTCGGAAACACCATATATTTT. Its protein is CASSIYDRFGNTIYF.

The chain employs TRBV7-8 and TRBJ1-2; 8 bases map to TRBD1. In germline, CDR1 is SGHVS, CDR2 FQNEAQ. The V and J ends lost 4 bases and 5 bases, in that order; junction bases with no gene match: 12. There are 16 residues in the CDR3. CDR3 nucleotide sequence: TGTGCCAGCAGCTCTATTTCCGGGACAGGCTATTATGGCTACACCTTC. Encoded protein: CASSSISGTGYYGYTF.